The 20 T cell receptor beta chains reported below all come from one sample, sequenced in a study of glioma-infiltrating T cells. The iRepertoire nested amplicon-rescue multiplex PCR amplified TCR alpha and beta CDR3s from RNA. TCRdb used MiXCR to reprocess the multiplex PCR reads, holding one entry per CDR3 protein. The profile shows about 89,000 distinct CDR3 sequences, about 25% of them singletons. Sequenced sample: glioma tissue, nonneoplastic brain tissue, or PBMCs (not recorded which). Receptors were obtained from a human donor with low-grade glioma or glioblastoma, undergoing nonglioma brain surgery, or in good health (not recorded which).

This clonotype was picked up many times. The chain is built from TRBV2 and TRBJ2-7; D possibly matches TRBD1 or TRBD2 (6 bases each). Trimming stripped 10 bases from V and 6 bases from J, with 22 bases between. The CDR3 is 14 residues long. The germline gives CDR1 SNHLY, CDR2 FYNNEI. CDR3 sequence reads: CATHPTGAGSEQYF. The CDR3 nucleotides are TGTGCCACTCACCCAACGGGGGCGGGGAGCGAGCAGTACTTC.

This clonotype was picked up many times. V and J are TRBV18 and TRBJ2-5; 8 positions agree with TRBD1. Trimming took 3 bases from V and 1 from J; bases not matched to a gene: 10. The CDR3 has 17 amino acids. The germline V gene encodes CDR1 KGHSH and CDR2 LQKENI. CDR3 region: CASSPNLLGTGQETQYF. The CDR3 DNA reads TGTGCCAGCTCACCCAACTTACTCGGGACAGGCCAAGAGACCCAGTACTTC.

This clonotype was seen a single time. A much larger clone lies a single base off, so this may be a read error. As DNA, the CDR3 is TGTGCCAGAAGTAGGGCTGGTACTAGCACAGATACGCAGTATTTT. Its protein is CARSRAGTSTDTQYF. The chain combines TRBV7-2 with TRBJ2-3; D uncertain. The CDR3 spans 15 residues. CDR1 and CDR2 from the germline V gene are SGHTA and FQGNSA. The ends were cut back, 9 bases at V and 0 bases at J, with 16 bases in the middle.

This clonotype was picked up many times. J is TRBJ1-1 and V is TRBV19; unclear D gene. CDR1 and CDR2 from the germline V gene are LNHDA and SQIVND (reference sequence). This CDR3 region has 15 residues. V was pared by 0 bases and J by 0 bases, with 8 bases between. The CDR3 spells CASSIESALNTEAFF. CDR3 DNA sequence: TGTGCCAGTAGTATAGAATCAGCTTTGAACACTGAAGCTTTCTTT. Full variable domain (remainder filled in from reference TRBV19 and TRBJ1-1): DGGITQSPKYLFRKEGQNVTLSCEQNLNHDAMYWYRQDPGQGLRLIYYSQIVNDFQKGDIAEGYSVSREKKESFPLTVTSAQKNPTAFYLCASSIESALNTEAFFGQGTRLTVV.

This clonotype has at least ten counts. The chain couples TRBV20-1 to TRBJ2-3, with D perhaps TRBD1 or TRBD2 (5 bases each). The CDR3 extends over 14 amino acids. Germline V gene sequence: CDR1 DFQATT, CDR2 SNEGSKA (reference sequence). Trimming shortened V by 0 bases and J by 0 bases, and 7 bases separated the two germline ends. CDR3 amino acids: CSARDRDSTDTQYF. CDR3 coding DNA: TGCAGTGCTAGAGACAGGGACAGCACAGATACGCAGTATTTT.

A few counts support this clonotype. This chain uses TRBV30 with TRBJ1-5; 7 bases match TRBD1. V lost 6 bases, J lost 6 bases, and 8 bases stayed unmatched. The germline V gene encodes CDR1 GTSNPN and CDR2 SVGIG (reference sequence). This CDR3 contains 13 residues. The DNA for the CDR3 is TGTGCCTGTAACAGGGGATCTGGTCAGCCCCAGCATTTT. The encoded protein is CACNRGSGQPQHF.

The chain employs TRBV14 and TRBJ2-4; TRBD2 is a possible D gene (5 bases). CDR3 size: 13 residues. The germline V gene has CDR1 SGHDN and CDR2 FVKESK. Trimming stripped 0 bases from V and 8 bases from J, with 8 bases between. CDR3 protein: CASSQDVEDIQYF. The CDR3 coding sequence is TGTGCCAGCAGCCAAGATGTGGAGGACATTCAGTACTTC.

This clonotype was recorded many times. J is TRBJ2-1 and V is TRBV3-1; 14 bases are shared with TRBD2. Germline CDR1 and CDR2: LGHDT and YNNKEL (reference sequence). This CDR3 has 17 amino acids. Germline trimming cut 1 base from V and 10 bases from J; bases unmatched to any gene: 9. CDR3 coding DNA: TGTGCCAGCAGCCAAGCCCAAGCCGGGACTAGCGGGGGAGAGCAGTTCTTC. Its protein is CASSQAQAGTSGGEQFF.

As to this clonotype: Given a much more abundant clone one base away, this may be a read error. The chain employs TRBV7-6 and TRBJ2-1, with D maybe TRBD2 (7 bases). This CDR3 is built from 17 residues. Germline V gene sequence: CDR1 SGHVS, CDR2 FNYEAQ. CDR3 sequence reads: CASSFLGGGAPYNEQLF. Here the CDR3 DNA reads TGTGCCAGCAGCTTCCTAGGGGGGGGCGCACCTTACAATGAGCAGTTGTTC.

The sample holds many counts of this clonotype. The genes are TRBV20-1 and TRBJ2-3; 9 bases are a match to TRBD2. CDR3 length equals 15 residues. The J segment lost 1 base and the V segment lost 1 base, leaving 3 bases of the junction unmatched. Germline V lookup: CDR1 DFQATT, CDR2 SNEGSKA (reference sequence). CDR3 in amino acids: CSARALAGGTDTQYF. CDR3 nucleotides: TGCAGTGCTAGAGCCTTAGCGGGGGGCACAGATACGCAGTATTTT.

This clonotype was picked up many times. This chain uses TRBV7-9 with TRBJ2-7; either TRBD1 or TRBD2 may fit D (5 bases each). The V gene's germline CDR1 is SEHNR and CDR2 FQNEAQ (reference sequence). The length of the CDR3 is 14 residues. Deletions cut 4 bases from V and 4 bases from J, with 14 bases between. The DNA of the CDR3 is TGTGCCAGCAGCTCCGACGTGGGGGTGTACGAGCAGTACTTC. It yields the protein CASSSDVGVYEQYF.

This clonotype has only a few counts. The chain combines TRBV18 with TRBJ1-2, with D possibly TRBD1 on 6 matching bases. The length of the CDR3 is 14 residues. Trimming removed 2 bases from V and 4 bases from J, with 11 bases in between. From germline, CDR1 is KGHSH and CDR2 LQKENI. The CDR3 bases are TGTGCCAGCTCACCAAGGGGGGACCTCTATGGCTACACCTTC. Amino acid sequence: CASSPRGDLYGYTF.

This clonotype appeared a few times. The rearrangement joins TRBV19 to TRBJ1-4; perhaps TRBD1 as D (6 bases). The V end lost 1 base, the J end lost 3 bases, and 9 bases lay between the germline ends. Germline V lookup: CDR1 LNHDA, CDR2 SQIVND (reference sequence). This CDR3 is 15 amino acids long. The CDR3 DNA follows: TGTGCCAGTAGTATAGCAGGACAGCCTAATGAAAAACTGTTTTTT. Encoded protein: CASSIAGQPNEKLFF.

This clonotype was counted many times. The chain has TRBV6-1 and TRBJ1-3; D gene uncertain. Germline values: CDR1 MNHNS, CDR2 SASEGT. The CDR3 has 14 residues. The germline V and J ends were trimmed by 5 bases and 0 bases, with 8 bases remaining between them. This CDR3 is CASSLGSSGNTIYF. The DNA for the CDR3 is TGTGCCAGCAGTCTAGGATCCTCTGGAAACACCATATATTTT.

This clonotype was counted at least ten times. The CDR3 DNA reads TGTGCCAGTAGCCATGACAGGGTCGAGCAGTACTTC. Translated, it gives CASSHDRVEQYF. V and J are TRBV19 and TRBJ2-7; 7 bases match TRBD1. Germline V gene sequence: CDR1 LNHDA, CDR2 SQIVND (reference sequence). J was trimmed by 6 bases and V by 6 bases; bases with no gene match: 5. The CDR3 has 12 residues.

This clonotype was seen ten or more times. This chain joins TRBV2 and TRBJ1-1; D remains unclear. Germline V gene data show CDR1 as SNHLY and CDR2 as FYNNEI. CDR3 length: 11 amino acids. The V end was cut by 7 bases, the J end by 7 bases, with 10 bases between. The CDR3, as DNA: TGTGCCAGCACTCTAAGAGGTGAAGCTTTCTTT. This codes for CASTLRGEAFF.

This clonotype was seen many times. The rearrangement uses TRBV7-2 and TRBJ1-5, with TRBD1 matching 7 bases. Looked up from germline, CDR1 is SGHTA and CDR2 is FQGNSA. The CDR3 extends over 14 amino acids. Trimming took 3 bases from V and 3 from J; bases not matched to a gene: 2. CDR3 bases: TGTGCCAGCAGCTTGGGACAGTTCAATCAGCCCCAGCATTTT. It yields the protein CASSLGQFNQPQHF.

This clonotype occurred once. The junction differs from germline at one of its ends, possibly a read error. The chain couples TRBV6-1 to TRBJ1-5; D is possibly TRBD1 (5 bases). The CDR3 totals 13 residues. The germline gives CDR1 MNHNS, CDR2 SASEGT. CDR3 sequence reads: CAGTGPSNKPQHF. In DNA form, the CDR3 reads TGTGCCGGCACAGGACCTAGCAATAAGCCCCAGCATTTT.

This sequence joins TRBV29-1 and TRBJ2-1, with D possibly matching TRBD2 (6 bases). CDR3 length equals 13 residues. CDR1 and CDR2 from the germline V gene are SQVTM and ANQGSEA. Trimming shortened V by 3 bases and J by 1 base, and 7 bases separated the two germline ends. This chain's CDR3 is CSVERDSYNEQFF. The DNA for the CDR3 is TGCAGCGTTGAGCGGGATTCCTACAATGAGCAGTTCTTC.

This clonotype was seen many times. V and J are TRBV7-9 and TRBJ2-1; perhaps TRBD2 as D (7 bases). Trimming took off 5 bases at V and 4 bases at J, with 15 bases between the two ends. The CDR3 consists of 15 residues. CDR1 and CDR2 (germline): SEHNR, FQNEAQ (reference sequence). CDR3 residues: CASSPKGEGYNEQFF. CDR3 sequence (DNA): TGTGCCAGCAGCCCTAAGGGGGAGGGATACAATGAGCAGTTCTTC.